The source of this T cell receptor beta chain is a study of T cells in Graves' hyperthyroidism and ophthalmopathy. The patients, who ranged from 18 to 65 in age, presented with newly diagnosed hyperthyroidism lasting under 2 months. RNA transcripts were the template for amplifying TCR beta CDR3 regions. The HTBI set primed first-round TCR CDR3 RT-PCR. TCRdb used MiXCR to reprocess the multiplex PCR reads, holding one entry per CDR3 protein. The repertoire has around 350,000 distinct CDR3 sequences, roughly an eighth of them found once; the top ten carry roughly 9.2%. Germline V gives CDR1 LNHNV, CDR2 YYDKDF (reference sequence). CDR3 length equals 16 residues. The V end lost 0 bases, the J end lost 3 bases, and 12 bases lay between the germline ends.

The gene calls are TRBV15 and TRBJ2-1; D remains unclear. The sequence came from a woman aged 18 to 35 with Graves' hyperthyroidism. Material for sequencing was blood. CDR3: CATSRDSTAGYNEQFF. The CDR3, as DNA: TGTGCCACCAGCAGAGATTCGACGGCAGGCTACAATGAGCAGTTCTTC.